This T cell receptor beta chain was sequenced for a study of graft-versus-host responses after intestinal transplantation (dated by TCRdb to the early 2020s). Regarding the research as a whole: Multivisceral, liver-intestinal, or isolated intestinal transplants were received by the recipients. The cohort enrolled 20 to 30 intestinal transplant recipients including one retransplant, and a few patients lacking pretransplant specimens were excluded. Instead of going to the commercial service, samples from a few later patients were sequenced in-house on an Illumina MiSeq and processed with MiXCR. A peak of at least 4% donor T cells among recipient peripheral blood mononuclear cells was the definition used for donor T cell macrochimerism. After intestinal transplantation, graft-versus-host and host-versus-graft alloreactive T cell clones were followed in the graft, circulation and bone marrow using bulk TCR-beta CDR3 sequencing. All recipients received anti-thymocyte globulin induction followed by maintenance tacrolimus and steroids for approximately 3 years. To identify alloreactive clones, pre-transplant mixed lymphocyte reaction products were sequenced and compared with unstimulated pre-transplant donor and recipient T cells.

Comments on this clone: Its antigen target is currently unknown. Base qualities are missing; no much larger clone stands one base away.

General findings and caveats noted by the study authors: The relatively low number and heterogeneity of intestinal transplant patients limited the conclusions. GvH clones were found in recipient bone marrow, and some of the GvH clones appeared earlier in ileal mucosa or blood, which is consistent with an intestinal mucosal origin. High GvH to HvG T cell clonal ratios were observed in the allografts of patients with donor T cell macrochimerism. Early after transplant, peak levels of circulating GvH clones were associated with declines in HvG clones.

Blood samples were collected up to 4 times in the first month after transplant and then at least monthly when available. To prepare the library, the immunoSEQ multiplex PCR assay was applied. High-throughput TCR-beta CDR3 sequencing of genomic DNA from most patients was performed by Adaptive Biotechnologies. As for the authors' bioinformatics: Adaptive's ImmunoSEQ software was the source of the TCR sequencing data for approximately 18 patients, while three other patients were processed with MiXCR and VDJtools. CDR3 nucleotide sequences shared by donor and recipient were removed because the origin of these sequences could not be assigned. At least 2-fold expansion over unstimulated cells and a minimum CFSE-low frequency of 0.002% (template counts) or 0.001% (read counts) were required for clones to be classified as alloreactive. Mappable clones were those detected in sequenced pre-transplant spleen, lymph node, or MLR CFSE-low populations of the donor or recipient. Cumulative frequency of alloreactive clones was calculated as a percentage of all sequences weighted by copy number. TCRdb carries this immuneACCESS record with in-frame sequences only. Its versions omit some clonotypes, under half of them owing to an unresolved V gene in the studies checked, with the rest unexplained. The V and J calls and clone size are taken from that table; D and trimming were inferred from the DNA. For this sample there are fewer than 15,000 clones; around four fifths appear just once. The top ten clones comprise around half of the sample.

Relative to germline, V is 6 bases shorter and J is 3 bases shorter, with 15 bases between their ends. Including cysteine and phenylalanine, the CDR3 has 15 amino acids. Just CDR3 DNA is preserved here, 45 bases in frame from base 1. CDR1 and CDR2 are read off the germline V gene as MNHEY and SVGAGI. The sequencing here drew on PBMCs, taken approximately 120 days after transplant. The chain is assembled from TRBV6-5 and TRBJ2-1; no confident D gene assignment can be made. The sequence derives from a human patient who received an intestinal transplant, so some T cells may come from the graft donor. The CDR3 here reads CASSLRTHLYNEQFF. The DNA sequence reads TGTGCCAGCAGCCTTAGAACTCACCTCTACAATGAGCAGTTCTTC.